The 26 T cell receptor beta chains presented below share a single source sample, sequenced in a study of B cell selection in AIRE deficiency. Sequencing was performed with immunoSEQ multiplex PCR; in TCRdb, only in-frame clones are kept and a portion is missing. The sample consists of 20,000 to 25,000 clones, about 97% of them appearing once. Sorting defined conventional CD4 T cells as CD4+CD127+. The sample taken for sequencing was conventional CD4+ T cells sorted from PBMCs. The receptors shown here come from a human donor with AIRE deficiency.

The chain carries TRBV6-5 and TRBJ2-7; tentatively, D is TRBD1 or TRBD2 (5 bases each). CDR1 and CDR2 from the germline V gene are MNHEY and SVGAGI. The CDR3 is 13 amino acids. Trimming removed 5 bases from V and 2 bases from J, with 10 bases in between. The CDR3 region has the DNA TGTGCCAGCAGTCGGGACGGAGCCTACGAGCAGTACTTC. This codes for CASSRDGAYEQYF.

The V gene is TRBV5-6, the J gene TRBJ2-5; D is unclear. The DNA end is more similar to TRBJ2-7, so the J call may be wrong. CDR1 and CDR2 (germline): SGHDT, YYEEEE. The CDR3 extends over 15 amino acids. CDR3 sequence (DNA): TGTGCCAGCACCAGCCTAAGGTTATCCACCTACGAGCAGTACTTC. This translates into CASTSLRLSTYEQYF.

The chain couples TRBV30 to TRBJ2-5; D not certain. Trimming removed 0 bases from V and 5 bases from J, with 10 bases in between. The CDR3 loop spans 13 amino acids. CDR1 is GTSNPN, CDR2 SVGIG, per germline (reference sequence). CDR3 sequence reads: CAWSVAQRETQYF. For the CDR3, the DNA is TGTGCCTGGAGTGTAGCCCAGAGGGAGACCCAGTACTTC. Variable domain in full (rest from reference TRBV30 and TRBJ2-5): SQTIHQWPATLVQPVGSPLSLECTVEGTSNPNLYWYRQAAGRGLQLLFYSVGIGQISSEVPQNLSASRPQDRQFILSSKKLLLSDSGFYLCAWSVAQRETQYFGPGTRLLVL.

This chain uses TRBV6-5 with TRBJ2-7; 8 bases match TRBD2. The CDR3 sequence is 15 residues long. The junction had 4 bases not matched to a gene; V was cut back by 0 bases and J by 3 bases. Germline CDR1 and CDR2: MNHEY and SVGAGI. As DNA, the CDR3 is TGTGCCAGCAGTTACTCGGCGGGAGGAGACTACGAGCAGTACTTC. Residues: CASSYSAGGDYEQYF.

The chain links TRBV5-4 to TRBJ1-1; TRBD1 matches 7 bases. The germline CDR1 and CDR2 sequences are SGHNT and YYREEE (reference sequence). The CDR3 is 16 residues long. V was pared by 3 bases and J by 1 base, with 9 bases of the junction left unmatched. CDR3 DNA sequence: TGTGCCAGCAGCTCCCAGACAGGGCAAGCGAACACTGAAGCTTTCTTT. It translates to CASSSQTGQANTEAFF. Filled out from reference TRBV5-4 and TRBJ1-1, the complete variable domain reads ETGVTQSPTHLIKTRGQQVTLRCSSQSGHNTVSWYQQALGQGPQFIFQYYREEENGRGNFPPRFSGLQFPNYSSELNVNALELDDSALYLCASSSQTGQANTEAFFGQGTRLTVV.

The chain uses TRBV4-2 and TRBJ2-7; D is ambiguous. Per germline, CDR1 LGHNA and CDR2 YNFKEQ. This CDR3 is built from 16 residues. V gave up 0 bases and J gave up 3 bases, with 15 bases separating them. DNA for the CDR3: TGTGCCAGCAGCCAAGATTACCGACTGGACCACTACGAGCAGTACTTC. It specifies CASSQDYRLDHYEQYF.

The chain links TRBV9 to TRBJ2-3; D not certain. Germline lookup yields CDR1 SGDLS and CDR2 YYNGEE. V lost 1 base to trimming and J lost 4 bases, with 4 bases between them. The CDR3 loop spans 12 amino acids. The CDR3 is CASSVNADTQYF. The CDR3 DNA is TGTGCCAGCAGCGTAAATGCAGATACGCAGTATTTT.

CDR3 protein: CASSLVAGAAEAFF. The CDR3 region has the DNA TGTGCCAGCAGCTTGGTTGCGGGTGCGGCTGAAGCTTTCTTT. This rearrangement joins TRBV5-6 to TRBJ1-1; D is unresolved. Looked up from germline, CDR1 is SGHDT and CDR2 is YYEEEE. The germline V and J ends were trimmed by 0 bases and 6 bases, with 12 bases remaining between them. The CDR3 length is 14 residues.

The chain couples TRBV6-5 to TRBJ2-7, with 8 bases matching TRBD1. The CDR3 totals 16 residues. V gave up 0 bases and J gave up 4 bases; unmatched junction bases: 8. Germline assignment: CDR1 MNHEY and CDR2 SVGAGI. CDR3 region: CASSYSGAGGRYEQYF. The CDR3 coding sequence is TGTGCCAGCAGTTACTCGGGGGCAGGGGGCAGGTACGAGCAGTACTTC.

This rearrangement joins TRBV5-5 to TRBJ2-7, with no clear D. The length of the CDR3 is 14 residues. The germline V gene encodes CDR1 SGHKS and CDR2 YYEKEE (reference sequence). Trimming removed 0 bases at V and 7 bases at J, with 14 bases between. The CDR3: CASSLVGFGDEQYF. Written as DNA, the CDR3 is TGTGCCAGCAGCTTGGTAGGCTTTGGGGATGAGCAGTACTTC.

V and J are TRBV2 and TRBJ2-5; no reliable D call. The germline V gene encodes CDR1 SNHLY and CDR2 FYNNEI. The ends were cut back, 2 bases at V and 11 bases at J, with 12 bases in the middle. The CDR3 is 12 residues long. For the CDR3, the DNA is TGTGCCAGCAGTGAATTGGCTGATGAGCAGTACTTC. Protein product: CASSELADEQYF.

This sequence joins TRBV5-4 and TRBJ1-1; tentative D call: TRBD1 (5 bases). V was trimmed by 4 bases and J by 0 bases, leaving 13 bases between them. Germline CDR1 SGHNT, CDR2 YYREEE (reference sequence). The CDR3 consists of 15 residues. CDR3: CASSPPEGMNTEAFF. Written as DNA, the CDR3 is TGTGCCAGCAGCCCCCCTGAGGGGATGAACACTGAAGCTTTCTTT.

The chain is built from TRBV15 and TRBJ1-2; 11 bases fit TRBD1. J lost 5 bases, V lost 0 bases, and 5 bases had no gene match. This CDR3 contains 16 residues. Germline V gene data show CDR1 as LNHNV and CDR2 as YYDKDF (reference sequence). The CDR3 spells CATSREGQGDRYGYTF. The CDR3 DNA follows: TGTGCCACCAGCAGAGAGGGACAGGGGGATAGATATGGCTACACCTTC.

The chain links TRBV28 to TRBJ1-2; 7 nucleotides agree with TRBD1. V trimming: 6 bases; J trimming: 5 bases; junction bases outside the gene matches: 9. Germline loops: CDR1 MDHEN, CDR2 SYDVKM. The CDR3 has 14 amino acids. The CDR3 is CASRNTGDPYGYTF. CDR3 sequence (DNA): TGTGCCAGCAGGAACACAGGGGATCCATATGGCTACACCTTC.

CDR3 in amino acids: CAWSGAILQGEIAYEQYF. Written as DNA, the CDR3 is TGTGCCTGGAGTGGGGCAATACTTCAGGGAGAAATAGCCTACGAGCAGTACTTC. The chain links TRBV30 to TRBJ2-5, with D perhaps being TRBD1 or TRBD2 (5 bases each). The DNA end is more similar to TRBJ2-7, so the J call may be wrong. The CDR3 length is 18 residues. Germline-derived CDR1 and CDR2 are GTSNPN and SVGIG (reference sequence).

The chain's CDR3 is CSVEPTGGNYEQYF. The DNA of the CDR3 is TGCAGCGTTGAACCAACGGGAGGGAACTACGAGCAGTACTTC. This chain links TRBV29-1 with TRBJ2-7, with TRBD2 matching 8 bases. With V trimmed by 2 bases and J by 3 bases, 6 bases remained unmatched. The CDR3 is made up of 14 amino acids. Germline V lookup: CDR1 SQVTM, CDR2 ANQGSEA.

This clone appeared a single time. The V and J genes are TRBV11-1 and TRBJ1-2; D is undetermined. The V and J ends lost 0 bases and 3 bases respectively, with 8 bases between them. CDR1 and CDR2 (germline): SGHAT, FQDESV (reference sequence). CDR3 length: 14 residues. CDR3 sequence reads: CASSLAVQDYGYTF. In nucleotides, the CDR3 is TGTGCCAGCAGCTTAGCTGTCCAGGACTATGGCTACACCTTC.

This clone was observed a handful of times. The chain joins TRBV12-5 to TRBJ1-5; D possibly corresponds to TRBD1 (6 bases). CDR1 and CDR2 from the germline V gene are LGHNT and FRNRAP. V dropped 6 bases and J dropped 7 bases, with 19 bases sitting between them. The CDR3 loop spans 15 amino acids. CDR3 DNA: TGTGCTAGTGGCCCGCGAGGGGGGAATCGGCAGCCCCAGCATTTT. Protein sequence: CASGPRGGNRQPQHF.

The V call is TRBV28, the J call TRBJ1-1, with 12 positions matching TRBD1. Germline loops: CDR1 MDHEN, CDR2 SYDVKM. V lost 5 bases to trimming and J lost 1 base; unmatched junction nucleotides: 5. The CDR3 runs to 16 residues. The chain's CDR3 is CASSPGTGGPNTEAFF. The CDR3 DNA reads TGTGCCAGCAGTCCCGGGACAGGGGGCCCGAACACTGAAGCTTTCTTT. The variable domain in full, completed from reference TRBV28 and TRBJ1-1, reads DVKVTQSSRYLVKRTGEKVFLECVQDMDHENMFWYRQDPGLGLRLIYFSYDVKMKEKGDIPEGYSVSREKKERFSLILESASTNQTSMYLCASSPGTGGPNTEAFFGQGTRLTVV.

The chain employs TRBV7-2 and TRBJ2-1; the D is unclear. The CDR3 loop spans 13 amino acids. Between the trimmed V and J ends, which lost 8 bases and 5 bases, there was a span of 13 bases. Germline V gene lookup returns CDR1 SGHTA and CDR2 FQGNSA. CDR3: CASSPHRDNEQFF. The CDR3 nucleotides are TGTGCCAGCTCTCCCCATAGAGACAATGAGCAGTTCTTC.

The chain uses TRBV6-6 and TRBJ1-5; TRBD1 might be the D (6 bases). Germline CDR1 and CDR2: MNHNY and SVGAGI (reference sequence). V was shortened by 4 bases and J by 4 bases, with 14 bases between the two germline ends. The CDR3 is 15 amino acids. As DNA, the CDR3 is TGTGCCAGCAGTTTAGGACAGTATTGGAATCAGCCCCAGCATTTT. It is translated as CASSLGQYWNQPQHF.

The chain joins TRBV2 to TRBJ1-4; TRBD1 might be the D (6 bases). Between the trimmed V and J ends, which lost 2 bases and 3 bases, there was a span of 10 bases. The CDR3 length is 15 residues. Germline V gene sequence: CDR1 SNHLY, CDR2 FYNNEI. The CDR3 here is CASSEFQGPNEKLFF. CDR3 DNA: TGTGCCAGCAGTGAATTTCAGGGGCCTAATGAAAAACTGTTTTTT.

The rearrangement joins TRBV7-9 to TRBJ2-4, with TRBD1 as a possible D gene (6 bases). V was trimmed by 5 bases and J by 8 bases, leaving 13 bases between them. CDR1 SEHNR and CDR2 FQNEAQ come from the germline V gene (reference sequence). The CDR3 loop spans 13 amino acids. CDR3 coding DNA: TGTGCCAGCAGCGCACAGGGTGTAGACATTCAGTACTTC. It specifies CASSAQGVDIQYF.

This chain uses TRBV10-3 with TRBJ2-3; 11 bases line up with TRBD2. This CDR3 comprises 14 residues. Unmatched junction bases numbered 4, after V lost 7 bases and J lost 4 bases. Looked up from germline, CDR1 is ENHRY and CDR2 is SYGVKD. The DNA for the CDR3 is TGTGCCATCAAGACTAGCGGGACCTCAGATACGCAGTATTTT. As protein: CAIKTSGTSDTQYF.

The CDR3 region is CASSALRADTQYF. CDR3 DNA: TGTGCCAGCAGCGCGCTAAGGGCGGATACGCAGTATTTT. The chain is built from TRBV9 and TRBJ2-3, with no clear D. The V gene's germline CDR1 is SGDLS and CDR2 YYNGEE. The CDR3 is 13 amino acids. V was shortened by 3 bases and J by 6 bases, with 11 bases between the two germline ends.

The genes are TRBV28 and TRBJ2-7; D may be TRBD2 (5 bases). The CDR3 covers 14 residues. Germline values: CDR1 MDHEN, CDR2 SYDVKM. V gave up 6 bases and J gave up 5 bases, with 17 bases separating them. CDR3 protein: CASSLGGGPHEQYF. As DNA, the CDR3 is TGTGCCAGCAGCCTCGGAGGAGGCCCCCACGAGCAGTACTTC.